The 23 T cell receptor beta chains below come from one sample, sequenced in a study of cytomegalovirus exposure and HLA in healthy donors (dated by TCRdb to 2015 to 2018). Library creation used the immunoSEQ multiplex PCR assay. The multiplex PCR relied on a mix of 60 forward primers for TCR Vbeta segments and 13 reverse primers for TCR Jbeta segments. TCRdb took over this immuneACCESS table, retaining in-frame rearrangements with V and J assigned. Such tables are incomplete; in checked studies, under half of the missing clones stem from an unresolved V gene, and the remainder is unexplained. Within this sample are some 51,000 clones, with about three quarters of them counted one time only. Around 2.5% of the sample lies in the top ten. Sequenced input: PBMCs. These receptors were taken from a female donor in good health and CMV-seronegative.

In its sample, this clone was seen a few times. The chain carries TRBV6-5 and TRBJ1-1; weak D call: TRBD1 (6 bases). V was trimmed by 0 bases and J by 4 bases, leaving 15 bases between them. This CDR3 is built from 16 residues. From germline, CDR1 is MNHEY and CDR2 SVGAGI. CDR3 in amino acids: CASSYSTTGLSTEAFF. For the CDR3, the DNA is TGTGCCAGCAGTTACTCGACGACAGGCTTGAGCACTGAAGCTTTCTTT.

The sample holds one count of this clone. The rearrangement uses TRBV5-1 and TRBJ2-3, with 10 bases that match TRBD1. Germline loops: CDR1 SGHRS, CDR2 YFSETQ. V lost 3 bases and J lost 0; bases outside the gene matches: 4. The CDR3 extends over 16 amino acids. CDR3: CASSSQTGGSTDTQYF. The DNA of the CDR3 is TGCGCCAGCAGCTCCCAGACAGGGGGCAGCACAGATACGCAGTATTTT.

This clone occurred once. This chain uses TRBV27 with TRBJ2-1, with TRBD2 identical over 11 bases. With V trimmed by 6 bases and J by 5 bases, 9 bases remained unmatched. Germline V lookup: CDR1 MNHEY, CDR2 SMNVEV (reference sequence). This CDR3 contains 16 residues. The CDR3: CASRRETSGNNNEQFF. CDR3 nucleotide sequence: TGTGCCAGCAGGAGGGAGACTAGCGGGAACAACAATGAGCAGTTCTTC.

The rearrangement uses TRBV4-1 and TRBJ1-5; D may be TRBD1 (5 bases). Trimming removed 0 bases from V and 6 bases from J, with 6 bases in between. The CDR3 has 13 amino acids. Germline V gene lookup returns CDR1 MGHRA and CDR2 YSYEKL. DNA of the CDR3: TGCGCCAGCAGCCAAGAGGGGCTTCAGCCCCAGCATTTT. This translates into CASSQEGLQPQHF.

The chain couples TRBV7-8 to TRBJ2-7, with 8 nucleotides matching TRBD1. After removal of 0 bases from V and 5 bases from J, the junction contained 3 bases not matched to a gene. CDR3 length: 14 residues. CDR1 is SGHVS, CDR2 FQNEAQ, per germline. In nucleotides, the CDR3 is TGTGCCAGCAGCTTAGCGGACAGGGTCCACGAGCAGTACTTC. Translated, it gives CASSLADRVHEQYF. Combining the CDR3 with reference TRBV7-8 and TRBJ2-7 gives the whole variable domain GAGVSQSPRYKVAKRGQDVALRCDPISGHVSLFWYQQALGQGPEFLTYFQNEAQLDKSGLPSDRFFAERPEGSVSTLKIQRTQQEDSAVYLCASSLADRVHEQYFGPGTRLTVT.

This chain connects TRBV9 to TRBJ2-3; 9 bases line up with TRBD2. J was trimmed by 4 bases and V by 3 bases; bases with no gene match: 3. The CDR3 runs to 14 residues. CDR1 is SGDLS, CDR2 YYNGEE, per germline. The DNA for the CDR3 is TGTGCCAGCAGCGCGGGGACTAGCCCAGATACGCAGTATTTT. It is translated as CASSAGTSPDTQYF. The full variable domain, rest sourced from reference TRBV9 and TRBJ2-3, is DSGVTQTPKHLITATGQRVTLRCSPRSGDLSVYWYQQSLDQGLQFLIQYYNGEERAKGNILERFSAQQFPDLHSELNLSSLELGDSALYFCASSAGTSPDTQYFGPGTRLTVL.

The chain joins TRBV10-3 to TRBJ1-5; no definite D call. V was pared by 4 bases and J by 1 base, with 8 bases between. The CDR3 covers 14 residues. CDR1 ENHRY and CDR2 SYGVKD come from the germline V gene. CDR3 in DNA: TGTGCCATCAGTGCTGGCAGGAGCAATCAGCCCCAGCATTTT. It codes for CAISAGRSNQPQHF.

The chain employs TRBV28 and TRBJ1-2, with D possibly matching TRBD1 (6 bases). V was cut by 11 bases and J by 8 bases, with 15 bases left in between. Germline lookup yields CDR1 MDHEN and CDR2 SYDVKM. The CDR3 spans 11 residues. The CDR3 region has the DNA TGTGCCGGTTCAGGGGTCGGCGGCTACACCTTC. It specifies CAGSGVGGYTF.

The rearrangement joins TRBV9 to TRBJ2-1, with 13 bases identical to TRBD2. The V gene end was trimmed by 5 bases and the J gene end by 0 bases; junction bases not matched to a gene: 14. CDR1 and CDR2 from the germline V gene are SGDLS and YYNGEE. The CDR3 runs 20 residues. In DNA form, the CDR3 reads TGTGCCAGCAGTCTTACTAGCGGGGGGGCTTTGTCCTCCTCCTACAATGAGCAGTTCTTC. Translation gives CASSLTSGGALSSSYNEQFF.

The gene calls are TRBV7-2 and TRBJ1-6; TRBD1 is a possible D gene (5 bases). V lost 2 bases to trimming and J lost 9 bases, with 8 bases between them. CDR1 SGHTA and CDR2 FQGNSA come from the germline V gene. This CDR3 region has 13 residues. In nucleotides, the CDR3 is TGTGCCAGCAGCTTACCGGGGGGTTCACCCCTCCACTTT. Encoded protein: CASSLPGGSPLHF.

The chain is built from TRBV19 and TRBJ2-7, with 8 bases aligning to TRBD1. Losses at the gene ends were 4 bases for V and 6 bases for J; bases not matched to a gene: 5. From germline, CDR1 is LNHDA and CDR2 SQIVND (reference sequence). The CDR3 covers 13 residues. CDR3 sequence (DNA): TGTGCCAGTAGTAGGGGACAGGCAAGCGAGCAGTACTTC. This codes for CASSRGQASEQYF.

The genes are TRBV9 and TRBJ1-2, with a weak D call TRBD1 (6 bases). Germline assignment: CDR1 SGDLS and CDR2 YYNGEE. This CDR3 has 15 residues. V was shortened by 0 bases and J by 4 bases, with 13 bases between the two germline ends. As DNA, the CDR3 is TGTGCCAGCAGCGTAGGTAACAGGGCCGGCTATGGCTACACCTTC. As protein: CASSVGNRAGYGYTF.

J is TRBJ1-6 and V is TRBV30, with 9 bases identical to TRBD1. Germline assignment: CDR1 GTSNPN and CDR2 SVGIG (reference sequence). The V segment lost 3 bases and the J segment 12 bases; nucleotides outside the gene matches: 3. This CDR3 is built from 12 residues. This chain's CDR3 is CAWSPGQGPLHF. The CDR3 DNA reads as TGTGCCTGGAGCCCGGGACAGGGACCCCTCCACTTT.

This clone has a single count. J is TRBJ2-3 and V is TRBV7-3, with 9 nucleotides matching TRBD1. There are 15 residues in the CDR3. Per the germline V gene, CDR1 is SGHTA and CDR2 is FQGTGA. V trimming: 4 bases; J trimming: 3 bases; junction bases outside the gene matches: 5. The CDR3 nucleotides are TGTGCCAGCAGCTGGACAGGGGTGGTGACAGATACGCAGTATTTT. This encodes CASSWTGVVTDTQYF.

There are a few counts of this clone. The rearrangement joins TRBV11-2 to TRBJ1-6; 7 positions match TRBD1. The CDR3 loop spans 15 amino acids. Germline V gene lookup returns CDR1 SGHAT and CDR2 FQNNGV. The V and J ends lost 0 bases and 8 bases, in that order; junction bases with no gene match: 4. CDR3 in amino acids: CASSLDQGGYSPLHF. The CDR3 DNA is TGTGCCAGCAGCTTAGATCAGGGGGGCTATTCACCCCTCCACTTT. The whole variable domain, filled in from reference TRBV11-2 and TRBJ1-6, reads EAGVAQSPRYKIIEKRQSVAFWCNPISGHATLYWYQQILGQGPKLLIQFQNNGVVDDSQLPKDRFSAERLKGVDSTLKIQPAKLEDSAVYLCASSLDQGGYSPLHFGNGTRLTVT.

This sequence joins TRBV19 and TRBJ2-7; 7 bases are shared with TRBD1. This CDR3 is built from 14 residues. The V gene end was trimmed by 5 bases and the J gene end by 2 bases; junction bases not matched to a gene: 6. Looked up from germline, CDR1 is LNHDA and CDR2 is SQIVND (reference sequence). The CDR3: CASSLRQGPYEQYF. CDR3 bases: TGTGCCAGTAGTCTTCGACAGGGTCCCTACGAGCAGTACTTC.

The sample holds a few counts of this clone. The V call is TRBV27, the J call TRBJ2-5; 14 bases map to TRBD2. This CDR3 spans 15 amino acids. Germline trimming cut 4 bases from V and 4 bases from J; bases unmatched to any gene: 2. Looked up from germline, CDR1 is MNHEY and CDR2 is SMNVEV (reference sequence). In nucleotides, the CDR3 is TGTGCCAGCAGTTCCGGGACTAGCGGGAGAGAGACCCAGTACTTC. This encodes CASSSGTSGRETQYF.

The chain recombines TRBV7-9 with TRBJ2-1; maybe TRBD2 (6 bases). CDR1 SEHNR and CDR2 FQNEAQ come from the germline V gene (reference sequence). The CDR3 runs to 15 residues. Deletions cut 5 bases from V and 3 bases from J, with 14 bases between. CDR3 residues: CASSADMGGYNEQFF. CDR3 DNA: TGTGCCAGCAGCGCGGATATGGGGGGCTACAATGAGCAGTTCTTC.

This clone was picked up a small number of times. The V gene is TRBV25-1, the J gene TRBJ2-3; 10 bases agree with TRBD1. CDR1 and CDR2 from the germline V gene are MGHDK and SYGVNS. The CDR3 is made up of 17 amino acids. V was pared by 6 bases and J by 3 bases, with 12 bases of the junction left unmatched. The chain's CDR3 is CASRPALGQGITDTQYF. The CDR3 region has the DNA TGTGCCAGCAGACCGGCCTTGGGACAGGGGATTACAGATACGCAGTATTTT.

As for this clone: The junction shows a germline mismatch at one end, possibly a read error. The chain employs TRBV7-9 and TRBJ1-2; D is undetermined. This CDR3 region has 12 residues. From germline, CDR1 is SEHNR and CDR2 FQNEAQ (reference sequence). CDR3 sequence reads: CSSSLPGRGYTF. The CDR3 DNA reads as TGTTCCAGCAGCTTACCGGGTCGGGGCTACACCTTC. Variable domain in full (rest from reference TRBV7-9 and TRBJ1-2): DTGVSQNPRHKITKRGQNVTFRCDPISEHNRLYWYRQTLGQGPEFLTYFQNEAQLEKSRLLSDRFSAERPKGSFSTLEIQRTEQGDSAMYLCSSSLPGRGYTFGSGTRLTVV.

J is TRBJ1-4 and V is TRBV19, with 9 positions matching TRBD1. V trimming: 3 bases; J trimming: 4 bases; junction bases outside the gene matches: 6. The CDR3 extends over 16 amino acids. Germline V gene data show CDR1 as LNHDA and CDR2 as SQIVND (reference sequence). For the CDR3, the DNA is TGTGCCAGTAGTATCGGGACAGGGATTTTTAATGAAAAACTGTTTTTT. As protein: CASSIGTGIFNEKLFF.

This chain links TRBV10-3 with TRBJ2-1; no reliable D call. Between the trimmed V and J ends, which lost 2 bases and 5 bases, there was a span of 4 bases. The CDR3 loop spans 12 amino acids. CDR1 ENHRY and CDR2 SYGVKD come from the germline V gene. The CDR3 is CAISEADNEQFF. As DNA, the CDR3 is TGTGCCATCAGTGAGGCGGACAATGAGCAGTTCTTC.

The CDR3 DNA follows: TGTGCCAGCAGTGAAAGTCGGGGGGTAAACAATGAGCAGTTCTTC. The encoded protein is CASSESRGVNNEQFF. The V gene is TRBV2, the J gene TRBJ2-1, with TRBD2 matching 7 bases. The J segment lost 5 bases and the V segment lost 2 bases, leaving 6 bases of the junction unmatched. Germline V CDR1 and CDR2: SNHLY, FYNNEI. The CDR3 is 15 residues long.